The rows below give T cell receptor beta chains drawn from one sample of a study of vaccination effects on CD4 cells after COVID-19. This table comes from immunoSEQ multiplex PCR, and its TCRdb copy is limited to in-frame clones, with some not included. The table records some 50,000 clones, over 60% of them present only once. The antigens of these receptors remain unknown. The sequencing here drew on CD4+ T cells from PBMCs cultured with HCoV-OC43 spike peptides, taken after COVID-19 vaccination. The receptor source for this set is a human donor who received a COVID-19 vaccine. Both conserved end residues are part of each CDR3. A D gene is named only where the DNA matches it firmly. Size values are once, few and many counts, or a class for expanded clones, and some rows have none.

j_call: TRBJ2-1
d_call: .
clone_size: .
v_call: TRBV6-6
cdr3_aa: CASSYSRDEQFF
cdr3_nt: TGTGCCAGCAGCTACTCTCGGGATGAGCAGTTCTTC

j_call: TRBJ2-7
d_call: .
clone_size: .
v_call: TRBV6-5
cdr3_aa: CASTLDTSRGYEQYF
cdr3_nt: TGTGCCAGCACCCTCGACACTAGCCGGGGCTACGAGCAGTACTTC

j_call: TRBJ1-1
d_call: .
clone_size: few
v_call: TRBV7-2
cdr3_aa: CASSLVGGRAEAFF
cdr3_nt: TGTGCCAGCAGCTTGGTAGGGGGGAGGGCTGAAGCTTTCTTT

j_call: TRBJ1-5
d_call: TRBD1
clone_size: .
v_call: TRBV19
cdr3_aa: CASSTRTGGNAHAGQPQHF
cdr3_nt: TGTGCCAGTAGTACCAGGACAGGGGGCAATGCACACGCAGGTCAGCCCCAGCATTTT

j_call: TRBJ2-2
d_call: TRBD2
clone_size: .
v_call: TRBV5-1
cdr3_aa: CASSLLAGMGAGELFF
cdr3_nt: TGCGCCAGCAGCTTATTAGCGGGAATGGGGGCCGGGGAGCTGTTTTTT

j_call: TRBJ2-4
d_call: .
clone_size: .
v_call: TRBV9
cdr3_aa: CASSVGLQNIQYF
cdr3_nt: TGTGCCAGCAGCGTAGGACTCCAAAACATTCAGTACTTC

j_call: TRBJ2-5
d_call: .
clone_size: .
v_call: TRBV5-4
cdr3_aa: CASSSDSFSQETQYF
cdr3_nt: TGTGCCAGCAGCTCAGACTCTTTCTCACAAGAGACCCAGTACTTC

j_call: TRBJ1-1
d_call: .
clone_size: few
v_call: TRBV10-3
cdr3_aa: CAIGNKAPSTEAFF
cdr3_nt: TGTGCCATCGGAAACAAGGCCCCGAGCACTGAAGCTTTCTTT

j_call: TRBJ2-1
d_call: .
clone_size: .
v_call: TRBV9
cdr3_aa: CASSVVREQFF
cdr3_nt: TGTGCCAGCAGCGTAGTTAGAGAGCAGTTCTTC

j_call: TRBJ1-4
d_call: .
clone_size: .
v_call: TRBV5-1
cdr3_aa: CASANRQANEKLFF
cdr3_nt: TGCGCCAGCGCTAATAGGCAGGCTAATGAAAAACTGTTTTTT

j_call: TRBJ1-5
d_call: .
clone_size: .
v_call: TRBV30
cdr3_aa: CAWSGKQGGRQPQHF
cdr3_nt: TGTGCCTGGAGCGGGAAACAGGGTGGGCGTCAGCCCCAGCATTTT

j_call: TRBJ1-2
d_call: TRBD1
clone_size: .
v_call: TRBV6-1
cdr3_aa: CASSDDRVGYTF
cdr3_nt: TGTGCCAGCAGTGACGACAGGGTTGGCTACACCTTC

j_call: TRBJ2-1
d_call: .
clone_size: .
v_call: TRBV3-1/TRBV3-2
cdr3_aa: CASSQTAGNEQFF
cdr3_nt: TGTGCCAGCAGCCAAACGGCCGGCAATGAGCAGTTCTTC

j_call: TRBJ1-5
d_call: TRBD1
clone_size: .
v_call: TRBV30
cdr3_aa: CAWSQGQYSNQPQHF
cdr3_nt: TGTGCCTGGAGCCAGGGACAGTATAGCAATCAGCCCCAGCATTTT

j_call: TRBJ1-5
d_call: .
clone_size: .
v_call: TRBV6-1
cdr3_aa: CASSENRNQPQHF
cdr3_nt: TGTGCCAGCAGTGAAAATCGCAATCAGCCCCAGCATTTT

j_call: TRBJ2-7
d_call: .
clone_size: .
v_call: TRBV6-5
cdr3_aa: CASSYSVPISYEQYF
cdr3_nt: TGTGCCAGCAGTTACTCCGTTCCGATTTCCTACGAGCAGTACTTC

j_call: TRBJ1-2
d_call: .
clone_size: few
v_call: TRBV7-9
cdr3_aa: CASSNRDGYTF
cdr3_nt: TGTGCCAGCAGCAACCGAGATGGCTACACCTTC

j_call: TRBJ1-1
d_call: TRBD1
clone_size: .
v_call: TRBV5-5
cdr3_aa: CASSSRTGVDTEAFF
cdr3_nt: TGTGCCAGCAGCTCCAGGACAGGGGTAGACACTGAAGCTTTCTTT

j_call: TRBJ1-5
d_call: .
clone_size: .
v_call: TRBV5-6
cdr3_aa: CASSLAGWQPQHF
cdr3_nt: TGTGCCAGCAGCTTGGCAGGTTGGCAGCCCCAGCATTTT

j_call: TRBJ2-3
d_call: TRBD2
clone_size: .
v_call: TRBV5-4
cdr3_aa: CASSFRLAGGYTDTQYF
cdr3_nt: TGTGCCAGCAGCTTCCGACTAGCGGGGGGATACACAGATACGCAGTATTTT

j_call: TRBJ2-5
d_call: .
clone_size: .
v_call: TRBV12-3/TRBV12-4
cdr3_aa: CASSLSRETQYF
cdr3_nt: TGTGCCAGCAGTTTAAGTAGAGAGACCCAGTACTTC

j_call: TRBJ2-6
d_call: .
clone_size: .
v_call: TRBV19
cdr3_aa: CASRGSMAGANVLTF
cdr3_nt: TGTGCCAGTAGAGGTTCCATGGCTGGGGCCAACGTCCTGACTTTC

j_call: TRBJ1-5
d_call: .
clone_size: .
v_call: TRBV2
cdr3_aa: CASSEPLKEFNQPQHF
cdr3_nt: TGTGCCAGCAGTGAACCCCTTAAGGAGTTCAATCAGCCCCAGCATTTT

j_call: TRBJ2-3
d_call: TRBD2
clone_size: .
v_call: TRBV4-2
cdr3_aa: CASSREPGLAGDTQYF
cdr3_nt: TGTGCCAGCAGCCGAGAACCGGGACTAGCGGGAGATACGCAGTATTTT

j_call: TRBJ2-1
d_call: TRBD1
clone_size: few
v_call: TRBV3-1/TRBV3-2
cdr3_aa: CASSQGTGVGNEQFF
cdr3_nt: TGTGCCAGCAGCCAAGGGACAGGGGTAGGCAATGAGCAGTTCTTC

j_call: TRBJ1-4
d_call: .
clone_size: few
v_call: TRBV5-1
cdr3_aa: CASSSERSGEKLFF
cdr3_nt: TGCGCCAGCAGCTCGGAAAGGAGCGGAGAAAAACTGTTTTTT

j_call: TRBJ2-1
d_call: TRBD2
clone_size: .
v_call: TRBV7-6
cdr3_aa: CASSPQTSGLSYNEQFF
cdr3_nt: TGTGCCAGCAGCCCTCAAACTAGCGGCCTCTCCTACAATGAGCAGTTCTTC

j_call: TRBJ1-3
d_call: .
clone_size: .
v_call: TRBV6-5
cdr3_aa: CASSPRGTGNTIYF
cdr3_nt: TGTGCCAGCAGTCCCAGGGGAACTGGAAACACCATATATTTT

j_call: TRBJ1-6
d_call: .
clone_size: .
v_call: TRBV7-9
cdr3_aa: CASSLASGFSPLHF
cdr3_nt: TGTGCCAGCAGCTTAGCGTCAGGGTTTTCACCCCTCCACTTT

j_call: TRBJ2-5
d_call: .
clone_size: .
v_call: TRBV19
cdr3_aa: CASSIVRDGQETQYF
cdr3_nt: TGTGCCAGTAGTATAGTTCGGGACGGACAAGAGACCCAGTACTTC

j_call: TRBJ1-6
d_call: TRBD1
clone_size: few
v_call: TRBV5-1
cdr3_aa: CASTLRQGENSPLHF
cdr3_nt: TGCGCCAGCACCCTCCGACAGGGGGAGAATTCACCCCTCCACTTT

j_call: TRBJ1-2
d_call: .
clone_size: .
v_call: TRBV5-4
cdr3_aa: CASSLDGDSNYGYTF
cdr3_nt: TGTGCCAGCAGCTTGGATGGCGACAGTAACTATGGCTACACCTTC

j_call: TRBJ2-6
d_call: .
clone_size: .
v_call: TRBV19
cdr3_aa: CASSIGGTISGANVLTF
cdr3_nt: TGTGCCAGTAGTATCGGCGGTACTATCTCTGGGGCCAACGTCCTGACTTTC

j_call: TRBJ2-1
d_call: .
clone_size: once
v_call: TRBV4-1
cdr3_aa: CASSPRGNRELSSYNEQFF
cdr3_nt: TGCGCCAGCAGCCCCAGGGGAAACAGGGAACTGAGCTCCTACAATGAGCAGTTCTTC

j_call: TRBJ2-5
d_call: TRBD1
clone_size: few
v_call: TRBV30
cdr3_aa: CAWEGQGHQETQYF
cdr3_nt: TGTGCCTGGGAAGGACAGGGGCACCAAGAGACCCAGTACTTC

j_call: TRBJ1-1
d_call: .
clone_size: once
v_call: TRBV19
cdr3_aa: CASSSAGGNTEAFF
cdr3_nt: TGTGCCAGTAGCTCGGCAGGTGGGAACACTGAAGCTTTCTTT

j_call: TRBJ1-3
d_call: .
clone_size: .
v_call: TRBV5-4
cdr3_aa: CASSLGGDSGNTIYF
cdr3_nt: TGTGCCAGCAGCTTGGGAGGGGACTCTGGAAACACCATATATTTT

j_call: TRBJ2-5
d_call: .
clone_size: .
v_call: TRBV7-8
cdr3_aa: CASSLAQQETQYF
cdr3_nt: TGTGCCAGCAGCTTAGCACAGCAAGAGACCCAGTACTTC

j_call: TRBJ2-3
d_call: TRBD2
clone_size: .
v_call: TRBV6-4
cdr3_aa: CASASSGLTDTQYF
cdr3_nt: TGTGCAAGCGCGTCTAGCGGACTCACAGATACGCAGTATTTT

j_call: TRBJ1-6
d_call: .
clone_size: .
v_call: TRBV5-5
cdr3_aa: CASSPGQLYNSPLHF
cdr3_nt: TGTGCCAGCAGCCCCGGACAGCTCTATAATTCACCCCTCCACTTT

j_call: TRBJ2-3
d_call: TRBD2
clone_size: .
v_call: TRBV6-5
cdr3_aa: CASSRGTSADTQYF
cdr3_nt: TGTGCCAGCAGTAGGGGGACTAGTGCAGATACGCAGTATTTT

j_call: TRBJ2-1
d_call: TRBD2
clone_size: .
v_call: TRBV7-2
cdr3_aa: CASSLRASGRRGNEQFF
cdr3_nt: TGTGCCAGCAGCTTAAGGGCTAGCGGGAGGAGGGGCAATGAGCAGTTCTTC

j_call: TRBJ1-5
d_call: .
clone_size: few
v_call: TRBV29-1
cdr3_aa: CSVAVAGSNQPQHF
cdr3_nt: TGCAGCGTTGCAGTGGCGGGTAGCAATCAGCCCCAGCATTTT

j_call: TRBJ1-1
d_call: .
clone_size: .
v_call: TRBV7-9
cdr3_aa: CASSSKKSDSLRTEAFF
cdr3_nt: TGTGCCAGCAGCTCCAAGAAGTCAGACAGCCTGAGGACTGAAGCTTTCTTT

j_call: TRBJ2-3
d_call: .
clone_size: .
v_call: TRBV4-2
cdr3_aa: CASSQEHTQYF
cdr3_nt: TGTGCCAGCAGCCAAGAGCATACGCAGTATTTT

j_call: TRBJ2-5
d_call: .
clone_size: .
v_call: TRBV30
cdr3_aa: CAWSGQGETQYF
cdr3_nt: TGTGCCTGGAGTGGTCAGGGGGAGACCCAGTACTTC

j_call: TRBJ2-5
d_call: .
clone_size: few
v_call: TRBV6-1
cdr3_aa: CASSEVRAGFGTQYF
cdr3_nt: TGTGCCAGCAGTGAAGTTCGGGCAGGTTTCGGGACCCAGTACTTC